The 17 T cell receptor beta chains reported below all come from one sample, sequenced in a study of T cells and Merkel cell carcinoma outcomes. The protocol was immunoSEQ multiplex PCR, while the TCRdb copy is restricted to in-frame clones and leaves out a portion. The sample yields fewer than 20,000 clones, 80% to 90% seen once. Sample: tumor tissue from Merkel cell carcinoma. These TCRs come from a human donor with Merkel cell carcinoma.

The chain combines TRBV5-5 with TRBJ1-1; D unclear. This CDR3 is 16 amino acids long. The V gene's germline CDR1 is SGHKS and CDR2 YYEKEE (reference sequence). Trimming removed 0 bases from V and 0 bases from J, with 12 bases in between. CDR3 coding DNA: TGTGCCAGCAGCTTGGGGTCAGACATGATGAACACTGAAGCTTTCTTT. This gives the protein CASSLGSDMMNTEAFF.

This clone has just a few counts. The chain links TRBV19 to TRBJ2-1; 8 bases are shared with TRBD1. Germline V CDR1 and CDR2: LNHDA, SQIVND (reference sequence). This CDR3 region has 15 residues. J was trimmed by 2 bases and V by 6 bases; bases with no gene match: 6. The CDR3 loop reads CASRDPTGAYNEQFF. The CDR3 region has the DNA TGTGCCAGTAGAGATCCGACAGGGGCCTACAATGAGCAGTTCTTC. The variable domain in full, completed from reference TRBV19 and TRBJ2-1, reads DGGITQSPKYLFRKEGQNVTLSCEQNLNHDAMYWYRQDPGQGLRLIYYSQIVNDFQKGDIAEGYSVSREKKESFPLTVTSAQKNPTAFYLCASRDPTGAYNEQFFGPGTRLTVL.

The chain employs TRBV7-8 and TRBJ1-2, with a possible D match to TRBD1 (6 bases). The length of the CDR3 is 14 residues. Germline assignment: CDR1 SGHVS and CDR2 FQNEAQ. The V and J ends lost 5 bases and 4 bases respectively, with 14 bases between them. CDR3 amino acids: CASSTLGGPYGYTF. The CDR3 DNA reads TGTGCCAGCAGCACCCTAGGGGGACCCTATGGCTACACCTTC.

The V and J genes are TRBV28 and TRBJ1-1, with D possibly matching TRBD1 (6 bases). CDR1 MDHEN and CDR2 SYDVKM come from the germline V gene. V lost 4 bases, J lost 5 bases, and 17 bases lay in between. The length of the CDR3 is 15 residues. CDR3 DNA sequence: TGTGCCAGCAGTTCCATCGCGGGGGCGGGTACTGAAGCTTTCTTT. Translating it yields CASSSIAGAGTEAFF.

The rearrangement uses TRBV6-5 and TRBJ1-1, with D possibly being TRBD1 (5 bases). Trimming stripped 2 bases from V and 10 bases from J, with 17 bases between. The CDR3 has 14 amino acids. Germline CDR1 is MNHEY and CDR2 is SVGAGI. As DNA, the CDR3 is TGTGCCAGCAGTTACCAGGGCAGGGTCGGTGGAGCTTTCTTT. It encodes CASSYQGRVGGAFF.

This clone was seen a few times. The rearrangement links TRBV14 to TRBJ2-1, with 7 nucleotides matching TRBD2. CDR1 SGHDN and CDR2 FVKESK come from the germline V gene. CDR3 size: 19 residues. V lost 5 bases and J lost 7; bases outside the gene matches: 23. The CDR3 loop reads CASSIRQPTGGWEGNEQFF. CDR3 nucleotides: TGTGCCAGCAGCATACGACAGCCGACGGGGGGTTGGGAGGGGAATGAGCAGTTCTTC.

The chain has TRBV10-3 and TRBJ2-1; 10 bases are a match to TRBD2. The germline V gene has CDR1 ENHRY and CDR2 SYGVKD. With V trimmed by 2 bases and J by 8 bases, 9 bases remained unmatched. The CDR3 loop spans 16 amino acids. CDR3 protein: CAISETSGNQGDEQFF. The CDR3, as DNA: TGTGCCATCAGTGAGACTAGCGGGAACCAAGGCGATGAGCAGTTCTTC.

The rearrangement joins TRBV9 to TRBJ1-2; no clear D. CDR3 size: 14 residues. Trimming shortened V by 3 bases and J by 7 bases, and 16 bases separated the two germline ends. In germline, CDR1 is SGDLS, CDR2 YYNGEE. The CDR3 protein is CASSAASRLSGYTF. CDR3 DNA sequence: TGTGCCAGCAGCGCCGCGAGCAGGTTGAGTGGCTACACCTTC.

The V and J genes are TRBV6-1 and TRBJ2-2; D is unresolved. Per the germline V gene, CDR1 is MNHNS and CDR2 is SASEGT. Trimming removed 7 bases at V and 5 bases at J, with 8 bases between. The CDR3 contains 12 residues. This chain's CDR3 is CASTKGTGELFF. The CDR3, as DNA: TGTGCCAGCACCAAAGGTACCGGGGAGCTGTTTTTT.

A remark on this clone: The same CDR3 also results from other DNA sequences found in this sample. The V call is TRBV5-5, the J call TRBJ1-4; D may be TRBD1 (6 bases). Germline CDR1 and CDR2: SGHKS and YYEKEE (reference sequence). This CDR3 contains 15 residues. Between the trimmed V and J ends, which lost 0 bases and 7 bases, there was a span of 13 bases. This CDR3 is CASSLAAGVGEKLFF. CDR3 DNA sequence: TGTGCCAGCAGCTTGGCCGCAGGGGTGGGTGAAAAACTGTTTTTT.

The V call is TRBV5-1, the J call TRBJ2-5; tentatively, D is TRBD1 (6 bases). The ends were cut back, 4 bases at V and 5 bases at J, with 12 bases in the middle. This CDR3 comprises 13 residues. Germline V lookup: CDR1 SGHRS, CDR2 YFSETQ. The CDR3 bases are TGCGCCAGCAGCGGGACACCTCGGGAGACCCAGTACTTC. Translating it yields CASSGTPRETQYF.

This chain links TRBV7-9 with TRBJ1-1, with a weak D call TRBD1 (6 bases). Trimming shortened V by 5 bases and J by 3 bases, and 13 bases separated the two germline ends. Germline V gives CDR1 SEHNR, CDR2 FQNEAQ (reference sequence). The CDR3 contains 14 residues. This CDR3 reads CASSETGYYTEAFF. For the CDR3, the DNA is TGTGCCAGCAGCGAGACAGGATATTACACTGAAGCTTTCTTT.

The rearrangement links TRBV9 to TRBJ2-7; D may correspond to TRBD1 or TRBD2 (5 bases each). The V gene's germline CDR1 is SGDLS and CDR2 YYNGEE. Trimming left V 3 bases short and J 4 bases short, with 17 bases between. This CDR3 comprises 15 residues. CDR3 protein: CASSAGPTTAYEQYF. The DNA of the CDR3 is TGTGCCAGCAGCGCGGGACCCACGACCGCGTACGAGCAGTACTTC.

About this clone: One end of the junction does not line up with germline, which may come from a read error. The rearrangement links TRBV5-1 to TRBJ1-2, with 12 bases that match TRBD1. CDR1 and CDR2 (germline): SGHRS, YFSETQ. The CDR3 runs to 13 residues. CDR3 in DNA: TGCGCTAGCAGCCCGGGACAGGGGGCTGGCTACACCTTC. It codes for CASSPGQGAGYTF.

The genes are TRBV11-2 and TRBJ1-1; TRBD1 matches 7 bases. V shed 2 bases and J 1 base; nucleotides not matched to a gene: 13. Germline lookup yields CDR1 SGHAT and CDR2 FQNNGV. The CDR3 has 18 residues. This CDR3 reads CASSLMGSGGFGNTEAFF. The CDR3 DNA is TGTGCCAGCAGCTTAATGGGCTCAGGGGGTTTTGGGAACACTGAAGCTTTCTTT.

V gene TRBV27 combines with J gene TRBJ2-5; 7 nucleotides line up with TRBD1. The germline CDR1 and CDR2 sequences are MNHEY and SMNVEV (reference sequence). V shed 8 bases, J shed 4 bases, and the junction held 7 bases outside the gene matches. This CDR3 is built from 13 residues. The CDR3 nucleotides read TGTGCCAGCGGGCAACGGACAGGAGAGACCCAGTACTTC. It specifies CASGQRTGETQYF.

On this clone itself: The conserved phenylalanine or tryptophan is not found at the CDR3 terminus, so this likely reflects a read error. V and J are TRBV5-1 and TRBJ1-3; unclear D gene. Germline V lookup: CDR1 SGHRS, CDR2 YFSETQ. This CDR3 has 14 residues. Trimming cost V 1 base and J 0 bases, with 5 bases left between them. The CDR3 spells CASSLMGSGNTIYV. The CDR3 coding sequence is TGCGCCAGCAGCTTGATGGGCTCTGGAAACACCATATATGTT.